Each of the 30 T cell receptor beta chains below was sequenced from the same sample in a study of blood T cells in healthy people across ages. Primers used in a second PCR of roughly 6 to 11 cycles were a sample-barcoded 5' primer and a J-beta primer mix. TCRdb called the 5' RACE reads again in MiXCR, with one record for every CDR3 protein. The sample has approximately 730,000 distinct CDR3 sequences, around 46% seen once. Sequences were obtained from blood. The receptors originated from a woman in her fifties or sixties in good health.

The chain is built from TRBV12-3 or TRBV12-4 and TRBJ2-3, with TRBD1 as a possible D gene (5 bases). Trimming took 6 bases from V and 1 from J, leaving 20 bases between them. The CDR3 contains 17 residues. CDR3 bases: TGTGCCAGCAGCTTCAGGGCCAGGATAGGGGGCACAGATACGCAGTATTTT. It encodes CASSFRARIGGTDTQYF.

The chain is built from TRBV6-5 and TRBJ2-1, with 13 nucleotides matching TRBD2. This CDR3 is built from 16 residues. The trim removed 5 bases at V and 8 bases at J, leaving 9 bases unmatched. Germline assignment: CDR1 MNHEY and CDR2 SVGAGI. CDR3 sequence: CASSTGLAGRFDEQFF. CDR3 sequence (DNA): TGTGCCAGCAGTACGGGACTAGCGGGGAGATTCGATGAGCAGTTCTTC.

The CDR3 region has the DNA TGCAGTGCTCCGCTTGGGAGCAATCAGCCCCAGCATTTT. Its translation: CSAPLGSNQPQHF. J is TRBJ1-5 and V is TRBV20-1; no firm D call. V lost 5 bases to trimming and J lost 1 base, with 9 bases between them. This CDR3 spans 13 amino acids. CDR1 and CDR2 from the germline V gene are DFQATT and SNEGSKA (reference sequence).

This chain joins TRBV12-3 or TRBV12-4 and TRBJ2-1; the match to TRBD1 covers 9 bases. The trim removed 5 bases at V and 8 bases at J, leaving 10 bases unmatched. The CDR3 loop spans 15 amino acids. The CDR3, as DNA: TGTGCCAGCAGTGAACAGGGGGCCATCCGGTATGAGCAGTTCTTC. Translating it yields CASSEQGAIRYEQFF.

The chain is built from TRBV28 and TRBJ2-6; TRBD1 aligns across 7 bases. Looked up from germline, CDR1 is MDHEN and CDR2 is SYDVKM. Germline trimming cut 6 bases from V and 4 bases from J; bases unmatched to any gene: 6. CDR3 length equals 15 residues. The DNA of the CDR3 is TGTGCCAGCAGCATCACAGGGGCCGGGGCCAACGTCCTGACTTTC. Translating gives CASSITGAGANVLTF. Variable domain in full (rest from reference TRBV28 and TRBJ2-6): DVKVTQSSRYLVKRTGEKVFLECVQDMDHENMFWYRQDPGLGLRLIYFSYDVKMKEKGDIPEGYSVSREKKERFSLILESASTNQTSMYLCASSITGAGANVLTFGAGSRLTVL.

With respect to this clonotype: It may be a read error: a sequence one base away is much more abundant. This rearrangement joins TRBV24-1 to TRBJ2-7, with D possibly being TRBD1 (7 bases). This CDR3 is built from 17 residues. CDR1 is KGHDR and CDR2 is SFDVKD in the germline V gene. Between the trimmed V and J ends, which lost 3 bases and 7 bases, there was a span of 24 bases. In DNA, the CDR3 is TGTGCCACCAGTGATCGTTCGTCGAGACAGGGAGGCAATGAGCAGTACTTC. This codes for CATSDRSSRQGGNEQYF.

V gene TRBV7-3 combines with J gene TRBJ1-1; tentative D call: TRBD1 (6 bases). Trimming stripped 4 bases from V and 5 bases from J, with 14 bases between. This CDR3 region has 14 residues. Germline CDR1 reads SGHTA; CDR2 reads FQGTGA. This CDR3 reads CASSSQGKGTEAFF. CDR3 in DNA: TGTGCCAGCAGCTCTCAGGGGAAGGGAACTGAAGCTTTCTTT.

The V gene is TRBV7-2, the J gene TRBJ2-7; the D gene is possibly TRBD2 (6 bases). V lost 4 bases to trimming and J lost 6 bases, with 10 bases between them. The CDR3 consists of 12 residues. Germline CDR1 and CDR2: SGHTA and FQGNSA. The CDR3, as DNA: TGTGCCAGCAGCTGGGGGGAAGTCGAGCAGTACTTC. Its translation is CASSWGEVEQYF.

This clonotype was recorded a few times. V is TRBV4-3 and J is TRBJ2-7; 15 bases agree with TRBD2. The CDR3 is made up of 16 amino acids. Germline-derived CDR1 and CDR2 are LGHNA and YSLEER. V was pared by 4 bases and J by 6 bases, with 7 bases of the junction left unmatched. The chain's CDR3 is CASSLGTSGRSAEQYF. CDR3 DNA sequence: TGCGCCAGCAGCCTAGGGACTAGCGGGAGGTCGGCCGAGCAGTACTTC.

The chain has TRBV4-3 and TRBJ1-4; 7 bases line up with TRBD1. This CDR3 spans 14 amino acids. CDR1 LGHNA and CDR2 YSLEER come from the germline V gene. Germline trimming cut 4 bases from V and 11 bases from J; bases unmatched to any gene: 10. CDR3 in DNA: TGCGCCAGCAGCCTCGCCAGGGGGAACGATAAACTGTTTTTT. Protein sequence: CASSLARGNDKLFF.

Many counts were recorded for this clonotype. The chain has TRBV27 and TRBJ2-1, with TRBD1 identical over 7 bases. Germline CDR1 and CDR2: MNHEY and SMNVEV (reference sequence). The CDR3 contains 20 residues. V dropped 11 bases and J dropped 4; count of bases not matched to a gene: 29. CDR3 DNA: TGTGCCGCCCCCTGGGGACAGTCGATTGACCGTCTGCGGCGGTACAATGAGCAGTTCTTC. Residues: CAAPWGQSIDRLRRYNEQFF.

The genes are TRBV20-1 and TRBJ2-1, with TRBD1 matching over 9 bases. Germline CDR1 reads DFQATT; CDR2 reads SNEGSKA (reference sequence). This CDR3 has 15 amino acids. The V gene end was trimmed by 0 bases and the J gene end by 5 bases; junction bases not matched to a gene: 5. CDR3 DNA sequence: TGCAGTGCTAGAGATACCGGGACAGGGCACAATGAGCAGTTCTTC. It specifies CSARDTGTGHNEQFF.

This clonotype was seen a few times. This chain connects TRBV7-9 to TRBJ2-3; 9 bases fit TRBD1. The CDR3 totals 16 residues. V shed 5 bases and J 5 bases; nucleotides not matched to a gene: 11. Looked up from germline, CDR1 is SEHNR and CDR2 is FQNEAQ (reference sequence). The CDR3 sequence is CASSDYRDRVIDTQYF. As DNA, the CDR3 is TGTGCCAGCAGCGATTACCGGGACAGGGTAATAGATACGCAGTATTTT.

Only a few counts were recorded for this clonotype. This chain links TRBV7-9 with TRBJ1-2, with unresolved D. CDR3 length: 14 residues. The ends were cut back, 0 bases at V and 4 bases at J, with 9 bases in the middle. CDR1 SEHNR and CDR2 FQNEAQ come from the germline V gene (reference sequence). CDR3: CASSLAEATYGYTF. The CDR3 DNA sequence: TGTGCCAGCAGCTTAGCGGAGGCCACCTATGGCTACACCTTC.

This clonotype has more than one count but fewer than ten. The V gene is TRBV25-1, the J gene TRBJ1-2, with 12 bases fitting TRBD1. The CDR3 runs 14 residues. Germline V lookup: CDR1 MGHDK, CDR2 SYGVNS. V lost 6 bases to trimming and J lost 4 bases; unmatched junction nucleotides: 3. The CDR3 nucleotides are TGTGCCAGCAGAATGGGACAGGGGGCCTATGGCTACACCTTC. It is translated as CASRMGQGAYGYTF.

J is TRBJ2-2 and V is TRBV12-3 or TRBV12-4, with D possibly TRBD2 on 5 matching bases. This CDR3 comprises 15 residues. V lost 5 bases and J 6 bases, leaving 16 bases between the germline ends. The CDR3 reads CASSPRLSGSGELFF. CDR3 nucleotides: TGTGCCAGCAGTCCCCGTCTATCGGGGTCCGGGGAGCTGTTTTTT.

A word on this clonotype: This may be a read error, as it is one base from a much larger clone. The J gene is TRBJ2-3, the V gene TRBV7-2, with 11 positions matching TRBD2. CDR3 size: 15 residues. V lost 8 bases and J lost 3; bases outside the gene matches: 7. CDR1 and CDR2 from the germline V gene are SGHTA and FQGNSA. This CDR3 reads CASHGTSGGTDTQYF. Here the CDR3 DNA reads TGTGCCAGCCACGGGACTAGCGGAGGGACAGATACGCAGTATTTT.

Concerning this clonotype itself: A read error is possible here, since a much larger clone lies one base away. The V gene is TRBV20-1, the J gene TRBJ2-7; TRBD1 might be the D (6 bases). Germline CDR1 reads DFQATT; CDR2 reads SNEGSKA (reference sequence). CDR3 length: 14 amino acids. Trimming pared 5 bases from V and 0 bases from J, leaving 14 bases between. The CDR3 DNA reads TGCAGTGCTGCTCCCGGGACAAGCTCCTACGAGCAGTACTTC. Protein sequence: CSAAPGTSSYEQYF.

This clonotype was picked up many times. This sequence joins TRBV12-3 or TRBV12-4 and TRBJ2-1; 10 bases map to TRBD2. V shed 5 bases and J 5 bases; nucleotides not matched to a gene: 3. The CDR3 totals 14 residues. The CDR3 bases are TGTGCCAGCAGTCTTCTAGCGGGGGACAATGAGCAGTTCTTC. It translates to CASSLLAGDNEQFF.

The chain couples TRBV19 to TRBJ2-1, with TRBD2 identical over 12 bases. V gave up 1 base and J gave up 14 bases; unmatched junction bases: 9. There are 15 residues in the CDR3. In germline, CDR1 is LNHDA, CDR2 SQIVND (reference sequence). CDR3 DNA sequence: TGTGCCAGTAGTATAGTAGGGGGGACTAGCGGGTACAAGTTCTTC. Translation: CASSIVGGTSGYKFF.

The chain couples TRBV20-1 to TRBJ1-2, with TRBD1 matching over 7 bases. Trimming at V came to 4 bases and at J to 6 bases, leaving 5 bases not matched to a gene. The CDR3 spans 12 residues. The germline V gene encodes CDR1 DFQATT and CDR2 SNEGSKA (reference sequence). The CDR3: CSAKEQGNGYTF. The CDR3 nucleotides read TGCAGTGCTAAAGAACAGGGGAATGGCTACACCTTC.

The gene calls are TRBV28 and TRBJ1-1; TRBD1 aligns across 9 bases. This CDR3 is built from 13 residues. Trimming removed 8 bases from V and 6 bases from J; junction bases left unmatched: 7. The germline gives CDR1 MDHEN, CDR2 SYDVKM. In DNA, the CDR3 is TGTGCCAGCTTAACACAGGGGGCGGCTGAAGCTTTCTTT. This translates into CASLTQGAAEAFF.

The chain combines TRBV24-1 with TRBJ2-1, with 12 bases lining up with TRBD2. After removal of 5 bases from V and 6 bases from J, the junction contained 4 bases not matched to a gene. The germline V gene has CDR1 KGHDR and CDR2 SFDVKD. The CDR3 sequence is 15 residues long. The CDR3 region is CATSAETSGGNEQFF. CDR3 DNA: TGTGCCACCAGTGCGGAGACTAGCGGGGGCAATGAGCAGTTCTTC.

Only a few counts were recorded for this clonotype. The V call is TRBV3-1, the J call TRBJ2-1; TRBD1 might be the D (5 bases). CDR1 and CDR2 (germline): LGHDT, YNNKEL (reference sequence). V lost 0 bases and J 1 base, leaving 7 bases between the germline ends. The CDR3 is 15 residues long. CDR3 region: CASSQDTGSYNEQFF. For the CDR3, the DNA is TGTGCCAGCAGCCAAGACACAGGTTCCTACAATGAGCAGTTCTTC.

This clonotype was found a few times. The V gene is TRBV4-2, the J gene TRBJ2-2; D call uncertain. Trimming took off 0 bases at V and 1 base at J, with 3 bases between the two ends. This CDR3 has 14 residues. Germline CDR1 is LGHNA and CDR2 is YNFKEQ. The CDR3 is CASSQDVNTGELFF. In DNA form, the CDR3 reads TGTGCCAGCAGCCAAGACGTGAACACCGGGGAGCTGTTTTTT.

The chain couples TRBV9 to TRBJ1-2; 8 bases are shared with TRBD1. Germline assignment: CDR1 SGDLS and CDR2 YYNGEE. The CDR3 totals 18 residues. Trimming cost V 4 bases and J 3 bases; bases outside gene matches: 17. The CDR3 coding sequence is TGTGCCAGCAGCCCTCAGTTTCGACAGGGGTTCTATGACTATGGCTACACCTTC. Translation gives CASSPQFRQGFYDYGYTF.

The chain combines TRBV15 with TRBJ2-3; TRBD2 matches at 9 bases. The CDR3 length is 16 residues. In germline, CDR1 is LNHNV, CDR2 YYDKDF (reference sequence). Germline trimming cut 2 bases from V and 1 base from J; bases unmatched to any gene: 4. The CDR3 nucleotides are TGTGCCACCAGCAGATTTAGCGGGAGCGGCACAGATACGCAGTATTTT. Residues: CATSRFSGSGTDTQYF.

This clonotype was seen only a few times. The chain is built from TRBV3-1 and TRBJ2-7; no definite D call. The DNA end is more similar to TRBJ2-5, so the J call may be wrong. Germline values: CDR1 LGHDT, CDR2 YNNKEL (reference sequence). The CDR3 is 12 residues long. The CDR3 loop is CASSQPPGTQYF. In DNA, the CDR3 is TGTGCCAGCAGCCAACCACCAGGGACCCAGTACTTC.

The V gene is TRBV5-1, the J gene TRBJ2-3; 11 nucleotides match TRBD2. The CDR3 covers 15 residues. The germline V gene has CDR1 SGHRS and CDR2 YFSETQ. Trimming took 3 bases from V and 5 from J; bases not matched to a gene: 5. The CDR3 loop reads CASSSQGLAVDTQYF. The CDR3 region has the DNA TGCGCCAGCAGCTCCCAGGGACTAGCGGTAGATACGCAGTATTTT.

In this sample, this clonotype turned up once. At one end the junction does not follow the germline gene, possibly because of a read error. The J gene is TRBJ1-5, the V gene TRBV20-1; TRBD1 agrees at 7 bases. The CDR3 extends over 17 amino acids. Looked up from germline, CDR1 is DFQATT and CDR2 is SNEGSKA (reference sequence). The CDR3 DNA reads as TGCCGTGCGAGCCTAGAAGACAGGGCTTATGGCAATCAGCCCCAGCATTTT. It yields the protein CRASLEDRAYGNQPQHF.